This T cell receptor beta chain was captured by sequencing in a study of blood T cell repertoires in COVID-19. CDR3 length: 14 amino acids. Per the germline V gene, CDR1 is SGHTA and CDR2 is FQGNSA. V dropped 4 bases and J dropped 3 bases, with 13 bases sitting between them. Here immunoSEQ multiplex PCR was the method, and the copy in TCRdb shows in-frame clones only, minus some. The table records approximately 16,000 clones, 85% to 90% of them present only once. Specimen: peripheral blood. The J gene is TRBJ2-7, the V gene TRBV7-2; a possible D gene is TRBD2 (5 bases). The clonotype was recovered from a man between 60 and 75 years old with acute or convalescent COVID-19. The DNA for the CDR3 is TGTGCCAGCAGCTCCCGGGAACCCAACTACGAGCAGTACTTC. Translating it yields CASSSREPNYEQYF. Complete variable domain (other parts from reference TRBV7-2 and TRBJ2-7): GAGVSQSPSNKVTEKGKDVELRCDPISGHTALYWYRQSLGQGLEFLIYFQGNSAPDKSGLPSDRFSAERTGGSVSTLTIQRTQQEDSAVYLCASSSREPNYEQYFGPGTRLTVT.